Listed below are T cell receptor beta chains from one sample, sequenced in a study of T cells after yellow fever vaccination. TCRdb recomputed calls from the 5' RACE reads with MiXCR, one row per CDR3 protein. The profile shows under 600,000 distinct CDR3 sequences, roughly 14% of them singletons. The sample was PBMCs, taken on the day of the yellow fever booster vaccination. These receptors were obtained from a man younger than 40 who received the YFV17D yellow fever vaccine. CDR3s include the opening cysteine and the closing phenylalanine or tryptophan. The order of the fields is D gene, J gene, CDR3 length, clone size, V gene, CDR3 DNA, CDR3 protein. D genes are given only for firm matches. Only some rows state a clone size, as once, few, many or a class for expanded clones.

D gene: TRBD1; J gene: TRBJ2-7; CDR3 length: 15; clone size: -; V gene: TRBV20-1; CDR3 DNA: TGCAGTGCTAACACGGGACAGGGGGGGTCCTACGAGCAGTACTTC; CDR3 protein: CSANTGQGGSYEQYF
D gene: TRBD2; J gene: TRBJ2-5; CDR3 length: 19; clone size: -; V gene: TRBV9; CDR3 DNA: TGTGCCAGCAGCGTAGGCCTCCCGGGACTAGCGGTCATCCAAGAGACCCAGTACTTC; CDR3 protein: CASSVGLPGLAVIQETQYF
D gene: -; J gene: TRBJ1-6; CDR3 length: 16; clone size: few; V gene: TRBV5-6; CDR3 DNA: TGTGCCAGCAGCTTAGATGGGAGCTCCTATAATTCACCCCTCCACTTT; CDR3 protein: CASSLDGSSYNSPLHF
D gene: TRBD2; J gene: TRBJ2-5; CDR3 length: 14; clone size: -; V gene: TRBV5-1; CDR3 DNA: TGCGCCAGCAGCTTTGGGACTAGGGAAGAGACCCAGTACTTC; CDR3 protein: CASSFGTREETQYF
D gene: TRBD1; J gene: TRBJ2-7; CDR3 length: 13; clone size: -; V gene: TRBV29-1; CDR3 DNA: TGCAGCGTTGAACCCGACAGGGGCTACGAGCAGTACTTC; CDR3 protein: CSVEPDRGYEQYF
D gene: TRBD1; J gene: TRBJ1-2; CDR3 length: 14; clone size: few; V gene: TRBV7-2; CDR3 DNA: TGTGCCAGCAGCTTGAGGGACAGAAGGCATGGCTACACCTTC; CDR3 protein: CASSLRDRRHGYTF
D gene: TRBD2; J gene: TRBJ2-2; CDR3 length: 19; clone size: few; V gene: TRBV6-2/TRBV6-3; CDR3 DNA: TGTGCCAGCAGTCCGTCCGCCACACTTCTAGCGGGATGGTCCGGGGAGCTGTTTTTT; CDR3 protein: CASSPSATLLAGWSGELFF
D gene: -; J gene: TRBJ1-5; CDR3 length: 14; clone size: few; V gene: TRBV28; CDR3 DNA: TGTGCCAGCAGTTTAGCGAGCTTCAATCAGCCCCAGCATTTT; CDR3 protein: CASSLASFNQPQHF
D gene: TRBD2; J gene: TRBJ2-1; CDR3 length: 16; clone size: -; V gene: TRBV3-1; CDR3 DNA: TGTGCCAGCCGATCGGCCGGGACTAGCGCTTACAATGAGCAGTTCTTC; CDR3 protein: CASRSAGTSAYNEQFF
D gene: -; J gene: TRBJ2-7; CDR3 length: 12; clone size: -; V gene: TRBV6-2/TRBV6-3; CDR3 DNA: TGTGCCAGCAGTCCCTTCTACTACGAGCAGTACTTC; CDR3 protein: CASSPFYYEQYF
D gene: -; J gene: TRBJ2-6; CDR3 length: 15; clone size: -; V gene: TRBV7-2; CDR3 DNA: TGTGCCAGCAGCTTAGGAATTGCTGGGGCCAACGTCCTGACTTTC; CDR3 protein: CASSLGIAGANVLTF
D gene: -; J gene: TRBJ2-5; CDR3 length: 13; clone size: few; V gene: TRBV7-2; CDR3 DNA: TGTGCCAGCAGCTTATTCATTGGGGCGCCCTCGGACTTC; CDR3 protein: CASSLFIGAPSDF
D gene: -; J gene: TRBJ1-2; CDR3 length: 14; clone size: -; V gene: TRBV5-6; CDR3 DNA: TGTGCCAGCAGCTTGTCGCAGGGGATTGGTGGCTACACCTTC; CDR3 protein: CASSLSQGIGGYTF
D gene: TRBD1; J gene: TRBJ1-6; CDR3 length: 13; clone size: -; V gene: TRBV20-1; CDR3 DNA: TGCAGTGCTAGGGACAGGGGAAATTCACCCCTCCACTTT; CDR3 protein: CSARDRGNSPLHF
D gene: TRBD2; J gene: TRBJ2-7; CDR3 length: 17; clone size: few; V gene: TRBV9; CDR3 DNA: TGTGCCAGCAGCGTAGGGGCGGGGACTAGCGGGACCTACGAGCAGTACTTC; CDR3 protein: CASSVGAGTSGTYEQYF
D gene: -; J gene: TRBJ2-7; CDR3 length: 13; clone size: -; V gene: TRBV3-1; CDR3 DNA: TGTGCCAGCAGCCAAGACACTATCTACGAGCAGTACTTC; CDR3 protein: CASSQDTIYEQYF
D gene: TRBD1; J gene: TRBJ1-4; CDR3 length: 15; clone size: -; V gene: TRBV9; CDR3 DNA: TGTGCCAGCAGCCCTCAGACAGGGCCTAATGAAAAACTGTTTTTT; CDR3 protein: CASSPQTGPNEKLFF
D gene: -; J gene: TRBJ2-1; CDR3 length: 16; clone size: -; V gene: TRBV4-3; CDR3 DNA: TGCGCCAGCAGCCAAGGGGGGGAAGGGCCCTACAATGAGCAGTTCTTC; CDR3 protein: CASSQGGEGPYNEQFF
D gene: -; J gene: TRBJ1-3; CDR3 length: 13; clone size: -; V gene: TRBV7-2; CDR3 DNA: TGTGCCAGCAGCTTAAGCAGGCGAAACACCATATATTTT; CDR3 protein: CASSLSRRNTIYF
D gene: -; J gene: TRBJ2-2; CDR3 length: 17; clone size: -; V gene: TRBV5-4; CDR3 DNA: TGTGCCAGCAGCTCGCCGGCCCGGGGCGCGAACACCGGGGAGCTGTTTTTT; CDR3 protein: CASSSPARGANTGELFF
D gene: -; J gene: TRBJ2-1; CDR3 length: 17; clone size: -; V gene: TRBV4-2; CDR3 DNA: TGTGCCAGCAGCCAAGCGGGGAGTCGGATCTCCTACAATGAGCAGTTCTTC; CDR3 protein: CASSQAGSRISYNEQFF
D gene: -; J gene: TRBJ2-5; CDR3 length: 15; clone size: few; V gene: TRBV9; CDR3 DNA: TGTGCCAGCGGGTCGAGTAGCCGGTACCAAGAGACCCAGTACTTC; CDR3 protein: CASGSSSRYQETQYF
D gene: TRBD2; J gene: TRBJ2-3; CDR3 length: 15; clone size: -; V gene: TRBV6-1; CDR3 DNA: TGTGCCAGCAGTCCAGGACTAGCGGGAGGACATACGCAGTATTTT; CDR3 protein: CASSPGLAGGHTQYF
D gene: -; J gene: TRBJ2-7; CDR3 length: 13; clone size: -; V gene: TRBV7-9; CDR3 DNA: TGTGCCAGCAGCTCCCTCGGGGCGGGGGAGCAGTACTTC; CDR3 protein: CASSSLGAGEQYF
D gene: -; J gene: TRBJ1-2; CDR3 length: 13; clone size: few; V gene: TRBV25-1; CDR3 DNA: TGTGCCAGCAGTGACGACGGATTCTATGGCTACACCTTC; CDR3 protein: CASSDDGFYGYTF
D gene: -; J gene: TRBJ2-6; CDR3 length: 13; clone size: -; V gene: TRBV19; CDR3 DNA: TGTGCCAGCCAGACTACTGGGGCCAACGTCCTGACTTTC; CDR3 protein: CASQTTGANVLTF
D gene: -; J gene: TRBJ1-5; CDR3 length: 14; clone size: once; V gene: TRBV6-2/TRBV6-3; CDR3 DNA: TGCGCCAGCAGAAGAGACAGGTACAATCAGCCCCAGCATTTT; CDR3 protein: CASRRDRYNQPQHF
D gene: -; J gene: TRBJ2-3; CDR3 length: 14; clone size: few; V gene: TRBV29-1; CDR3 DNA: TGCAGCGTTCCAGGGGTCCCCGCGGAAGATACGCAGTATTTT; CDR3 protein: CSVPGVPAEDTQYF
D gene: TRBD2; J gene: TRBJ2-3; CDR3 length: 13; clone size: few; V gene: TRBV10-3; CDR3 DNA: TGTGCCACGACTAGCGGAGACACAGATACGCAGTATTTT; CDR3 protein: CATTSGDTDTQYF
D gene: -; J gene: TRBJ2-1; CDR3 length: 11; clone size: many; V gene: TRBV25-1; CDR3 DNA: TGTGCCAGCAGTGAAAAAAGAAGTAGGTTCTTC; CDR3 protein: CASSEKRSRFF
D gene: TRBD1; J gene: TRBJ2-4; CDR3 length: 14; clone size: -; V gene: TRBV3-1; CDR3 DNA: TGTGCCAGCGCGTCAGGGGGAATCCAAAACATTCAGTACTTC; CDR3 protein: CASASGGIQNIQYF